These T cell receptor beta chains were read from a single sample in a study of blood T cell repertoires in COVID-19. The data were produced by immunoSEQ multiplex PCR, yet TCRdb's version contains in-frame clones alone and is incomplete. Of about 250,000 clones listed, nearly 90% are singletons. What was sequenced was peripheral blood. Source of these receptors: a woman in her sixties with COVID-19, enrolled during active disease. The CDR3 runs from the conserved cysteine through the conserved F or W. The D gene is left open where the match is weak. Not all rows give a size; the values are once, few, many and, for expanded clones, a class.

TRBV7-2	.	TRBJ2-7	TRBD1	CASSPNRGSYEQYF	TGTGCCAGCAGCCCAAACAGGGGCTCCTACGAGCAGTACTTC
TRBV3-1/TRBV3-2	.	TRBJ2-2	.	CASSQGIVNTGELFF	TGTGCCAGCAGCCAAGGAATAGTCAACACCGGGGAGCTGTTTTTT
TRBV4-2	once	TRBJ1-3	TRBD1	CASSQGQGGSGNTIYF	TGTGCCAGCAGCCAAGGACAGGGAGGCTCTGGAAACACCATATATTTT
TRBV13	.	TRBJ1-4	.	CASSSLSEKLFF	TGTGCCAGCAGCTCGTTGAGTGAAAAACTGTTTTTT
TRBV5-1	.	TRBJ2-1	TRBD2	CASRTGLARLSNEQFF	TGCGCCAGCAGAACCGGACTAGCGCGTTTAAGCAATGAGCAGTTCTTC
TRBV28	few	TRBJ1-3	.	CASSLAGNTIYF	TGTGCCAGCAGCCTGGCCGGAAACACCATATATTTT
TRBV19	once	TRBJ2-2	TRBD1	CASSIGYGTEITGELFF	TGTGCCAGTAGTATAGGGTATGGGACAGAGATCACCGGGGAGCTGTTTTTT
TRBV9	.	TRBJ2-5	TRBD1	CASSAGTAQETQYF	TGTGCCAGCAGCGCAGGGACAGCCCAAGAGACCCAGTACTTC
TRBV5-6	.	TRBJ1-5	.	CASSLSARGGQPQHF	TGTGCCAGCAGTTTGTCTGCTAGGGGTGGACAGCCCCAGCATTTT
TRBV19	.	TRBJ2-3	.	CASSTVPQKQYF	TGTGCCAGTAGTACTGTACCACAAAAGCAGTATTTT
TRBV30	.	TRBJ2-7	.	CAWSVRSRDEQYF	TGTGCCTGGAGTGTAAGGTCCAGGGACGAGCAGTACTTC
TRBV5-1	.	TRBJ1-1	TRBD1	CASSLETGGNSEAFF	TGCGCCAGCAGCTTGGAAACAGGGGGAAATAGTGAAGCTTTCTTT
TRBV25-1	.	TRBJ1-5	.	CASNGGTGQPQHF	TGTGCCAGCAACGGAGGGACGGGTCAGCCCCAGCATTTT
TRBV9	.	TRBJ2-7	.	CASSPRGGRGYEQYF	TGTGCCAGCTCACCCCGCGGGGGCCGGGGATACGAGCAGTACTTC
TRBV18	.	TRBJ2-7	TRBD1	CASSPPGQSPYEQYF	TGTGCCAGCTCACCACCGGGACAGAGTCCCTACGAGCAGTACTTC
TRBV6-2/TRBV6-3	.	TRBJ1-1	.	CASSVRMGSMNTEAFF	TGTGCCAGCAGCGTCCGTATGGGCTCTATGAACACTGAAGCTTTCTTT
TRBV4-1	.	TRBJ1-4	.	CASSQATDPNEKLFF	TGCGCCAGCAGCCAAGCCACAGATCCTAATGAAAAACTGTTTTTT
TRBV6-5	few	TRBJ1-3	TRBD1	CASSLDRVSGNTIYF	TGTGCCAGCAGTCTCGACAGGGTCTCTGGAAACACCATATATTTT
TRBV27	.	TRBJ1-4	TRBD1	CASRTSGWDRGLSDEKLFF	TGTGCCAGCAGGACTTCTGGGTGGGACAGGGGACTTTCGGATGAAAAACTGTTTTTT
TRBV6-5	.	TRBJ2-7	.	CASGQGYSSYEQYF	TGTGCCAGCGGGCAGGGCTATTCTTCCTACGAGCAGTACTTC
TRBV7-2	.	TRBJ2-2	.	CASSLAVNTGELFF	TGTGCCAGCAGCTTAGCCGTGAACACCGGGGAGCTGTTTTTT
TRBV6-6	.	TRBJ1-5	TRBD1	CASCRQGSQPQHF	TGTGCCAGCTGTAGACAGGGCAGTCAGCCCCAGCATTTT
TRBV5-4	once	TRBJ2-7	.	CASSSTPLLEQYF	TGTGCCAGCAGCTCGACACCCCTTTTAGAGCAGTACTTC
TRBV3-1/TRBV3-2	.	TRBJ1-3	TRBD1	CASSTGALGNTIYF	TGTGCCAGCAGTACAGGGGCGTTGGGAAACACCATATATTTT
TRBV6-1	few	TRBJ2-7	.	CASSEEWTVSYEQYF	TGTGCCAGCAGTGAAGAGTGGACAGTCTCCTACGAGCAGTACTTC
TRBV5-8	.	TRBJ1-4	TRBD1	CASSLGRTGSSEKLFF	TGTGCCAGCAGCTTGGGGAGGACAGGGTCGAGCGAAAAACTGTTTTTT
TRBV21-1	.	TRBJ2-7	.	CASSKNRAHEQYF	TGTGCCAGCAGCAAGAACAGGGCCCACGAGCAGTACTTC
TRBV19	.	TRBJ1-1	.	CASQTRMNTEAFF	TGTGCCAGCCAAACTCGAATGAACACTGAAGCTTTCTTT
TRBV19	.	TRBJ1-3	.	CASSKGETGNTIYF	TGTGCCAGTAGTAAAGGGGAAACTGGAAACACCATATATTTT
TRBV11-1	.	TRBJ2-2	.	CASRLTARNTGELFF	TGTGCCAGCAGGCTTACAGCCCGAAACACCGGGGAGCTGTTTTTT
TRBV10-3	.	TRBJ2-7	.	CAISGTETYEQYF	TGTGCCATCAGTGGGACAGAAACCTACGAGCAGTACTTC
TRBV29-1	.	TRBJ2-2	TRBD1	CSAQGMGEELFF	TGCAGCGCACAGGGGATGGGCGAGGAGCTGTTTTTT
TRBV30	.	TRBJ1-2	.	CAWGRSELNGYTF	TGTGCCTGGGGGCGGTCTGAGCTGAATGGCTACACCTTC
TRBV12-5	.	TRBJ1-2	.	CASGQGRPYGYTF	TGTGCTAGTGGTCAGGGTCGCCCCTATGGCTACACCTTC
TRBV7-6	.	TRBJ1-1	TRBD1	CASHNPGQGAGAFF	TGTGCCAGCCACAATCCGGGACAGGGGGCAGGAGCTTTCTTT
TRBV9	.	TRBJ1-4	TRBD1	CASSTDRGAEKLFF	TGTGCCAGCAGCACGGACAGGGGGGCAGAAAAACTGTTTTTT
TRBV7-2	.	TRBJ1-1	.	CASSNMNTEAFF	TGTGCCAGCAGTAACATGAACACTGAAGCTTTCTTT
TRBV27	.	TRBJ1-5	.	CASTKQGYQPQHF	TGTGCCAGCACTAAACAGGGATATCAGCCCCAGCATTTT
TRBV2	.	TRBJ1-3	.	CASSAGGVDSGNTIYF	TGTGCCAGCAGTGCCGGCGGCGTTGACTCTGGAAACACCATATATTTT
TRBV25-1	.	TRBJ1-2	.	CASSLDSLGGYTF	TGTGCCAGCAGTCTGGACAGCCTGGGGGGCTACACCTTC
TRBV27	.	TRBJ1-2	.	CASSFGQGLGYTF	TGTGCCAGCAGTTTTGGTCAGGGTTTAGGCTACACCTTC
TRBV6-5	.	TRBJ1-1	.	CASGLNRFLNTEAFF	TGTGCCAGCGGGCTTAACAGGTTTTTGAACACTGAAGCTTTCTTT
TRBV2	.	TRBJ2-5	TRBD1	CASTYPGEPGQGAFETQYF	TGTGCCAGCACCTACCCGGGGGAACCGGGACAGGGGGCCTTTGAGACCCAGTACTTC
TRBV7-8	.	TRBJ1-1	.	CASSSDGYTGTLAFF	TGTGCCAGCAGCTCCGACGGATATACAGGGACATTAGCTTTCTTT
TRBV5-1	.	TRBJ2-3	.	CASSRVGEDTQYF	TGCGCCAGCAGCCGCGTCGGGGAAGATACGCAGTATTTT
TRBV18	.	TRBJ1-3	TRBD1	CASSLGTVYGNTIYF	TGTGCCAGCTCACTCGGGACAGTTTACGGAAACACCATATATTTT
TRBV6-2/TRBV6-3	.	TRBJ2-2	.	CASSRQDTGELFF	TGTGCCAGCAGCCGACAGGACACCGGGGAGCTGTTTTTT
TRBV18	.	TRBJ2-2	.	CASSPIADPTGELFF	TGTGCCAGCTCACCAATAGCGGACCCCACCGGGGAGCTGTTTTTT
TRBV5-4	.	TRBJ1-1	.	CASSFSRYTEAFF	TGTGCCAGCAGCTTTTCCAGATACACTGAAGCTTTCTTT
TRBV10-3	.	TRBJ2-2	.	CAISEHREVTGELFF	TGTGCCATCAGTGAGCACAGGGAAGTGACCGGGGAGCTGTTTTTT
TRBV7-3	.	TRBJ2-3	TRBD2	CASSLRAGGPGDTQYF	TGTGCCAGCAGCTTAAGGGCGGGGGGGCCTGGAGATACGCAGTATTTT
TRBV5-4	.	TRBJ2-7	TRBD1	CASSLAGTGDYDEQYF	TGTGCCAGCAGCTTGGCCGGGACAGGGGATTACGACGAGCAGTACTTC
TRBV5-5	.	TRBJ2-1	.	CASSLVQALNEQFF	TGTGCCAGCAGCTTGGTACAGGCTCTCAATGAGCAGTTCTTC
TRBV7-2	.	TRBJ2-3	TRBD1	CASSRGQGGIDTQYF	TGTGCCAGCAGCCGGGGACAGGGAGGGATAGATACGCAGTATTTT
TRBV6-7	.	TRBJ2-2	TRBD1	CASSYGTGGASGELFF	TGTGCCAGCAGTTACGGGACAGGGGGCGCGTCCGGGGAGCTGTTTTTT
TRBV28	.	TRBJ1-1	.	CASSSLGVGVRAFF	TGTGCCAGCAGTTCCCTCGGTGTAGGGGTCAGAGCTTTCTTT
TRBV6-5	.	TRBJ2-1	.	CASSRGRYNEQFF	TGTGCCAGCAGTAGGGGCCGATACAATGAGCAGTTCTTC
TRBV6-2/TRBV6-3	once	TRBJ1-1	.	CASSFPSTGGGVNTEAFF	TGTGCCAGCAGTTTCCCATCCACGGGGGGGGGCGTGAACACTGAAGCTTTCTTT
TRBV28	.	TRBJ1-1	TRBD1	CASSRGTGGGNTEAFF	TGTGCCAGCAGCCGCGGAACAGGGGGCGGAAACACTGAAGCTTTCTTT